This entry concerns a single TCR beta chain. Profiled with immunoSEQ multiplex PCR; TCRdb holds only in-frame clones, not every one. The table shows 200,000 to 300,000 clones, with about 86% occurring only once. This sample was included in a study of blood T cell repertoires in COVID-19. Between the trimmed V and J ends, which lost 0 bases and 5 bases, there was a span of 9 bases. This CDR3 is built from 14 residues. Germline CDR1 and CDR2: SGHDT and YYEEEE. The receptor was derived from a woman between 40 and 50 years old with acute COVID-19. Input material: PBMCs or T cells enriched from blood (not recorded which). The chain recombines TRBV5-6 with TRBJ1-5, with D possibly TRBD1 on 5 matching bases. The CDR3, as DNA: TGTGCCAGCAGCTTGGGGGGCGGACATCAGCCCCAGCATTTT. Amino acid sequence: CASSLGGGHQPQHF.